This TCR beta chain was captured in a study of T cell repertoires in cytomegalovirus infection (dated 2019 in TCRdb). For the wider study: Recently identified HLA-C-restricted CMV epitopes, whose presentation resists viral immunomodulation, were targeted by peptide stimulations together with well-studied HLA-B-restricted epitopes. Because public TCR beta signatures pointed to carriage of CMV infection together with the matching HLA type, the HLA type of each donor mattered for the analysis.

TCRdb names Illumina HiSeq 1500 as the instrument used. TCRdb took the public reads, trimmed them with fastp at Q25, ran MiXCR for clone calling and kept in-frame beta chains. CDR3 protein duplicates are merged, each entry listing the most common genes and DNA. This sample comprises 900,000 to 950,000 distinct CDR3 sequences, around 30% of them detected only once. Over 11% of the sample lies in the top ten. A distance of 14 bases separates the germline ends of V and J, which lose 3 bases and 2 bases respectively. From the germline V gene (reference sequence), CDR1 is MNHEY and CDR2 is SMNVEV. There are 16 amino acids in the CDR3, from cysteine to phenylalanine inclusive. Of all the DNA, just the CDR3 is kept, 48 bases in frame from base 1. Explained via the paper, the treatment or condition label denotes: in vitro stimulation with specific CMV peptide epitopes to enrich CMV-specific T cells. Overall study outcomes, separate from this receptor: The ex vivo response was dominated by HLA-C-restricted CMV-specific TCR beta clonotypes, which also provided the single most frequent clonotype in two of eight donors. Carriers of CMV infection plus the relevant HLA type were discriminated by the cumulative frequency of public TCR beta family members in the study cohort and in an independent roughly 400-donor cohort.

This clonotype has more than one count but fewer than ten. Its antigen is unknown. No much larger clone exists at a distance of one base, and base qualities are not known. The sequence is built from TRBV27 and TRBJ2-1; TRBD1 is possibly the D segment (6 matching bases). The sample was cultured CD8+ T cells from PBMCs, taken from culture after CMV antigen stimulation. This sequence originates from a human donor in good health (CMV status not recorded). Some clones in this sample may be carry-over from other donors' samples. The nucleotide sequence is given as TGTGCCAGCAGTTTTATCGATGGGGGCCCCTACAATGAGCAGTTCTTC. This is translated as CASSFIDGGPYNEQFF.